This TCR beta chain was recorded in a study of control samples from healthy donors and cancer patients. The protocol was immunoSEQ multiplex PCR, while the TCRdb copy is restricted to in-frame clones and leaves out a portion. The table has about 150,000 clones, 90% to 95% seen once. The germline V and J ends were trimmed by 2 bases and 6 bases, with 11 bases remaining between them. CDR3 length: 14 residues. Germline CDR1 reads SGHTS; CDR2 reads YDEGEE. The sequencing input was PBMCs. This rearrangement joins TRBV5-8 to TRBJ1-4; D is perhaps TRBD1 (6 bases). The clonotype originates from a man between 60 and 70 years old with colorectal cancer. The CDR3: CASSLQGVDEKLFF. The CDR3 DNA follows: TGTGCCAGCAGCTTACAGGGTGTGGATGAAAAACTGTTTTTT.